The 7 T cell receptor beta chains given below trace back to one sample, sequenced in a study of cytomegalovirus exposure and HLA in healthy donors. It was with 60 Vbeta and 13 Jbeta primers that the PCR ran. Sequencing was performed with immunoSEQ multiplex PCR; in TCRdb, only in-frame clones are kept and a portion is missing. In the table there are fewer than 150,000 clones, 76% of which are singletons. Sequencing was done on a sample of PBMCs. These receptors came from a man in his forties or fifties in good health and CMV-seronegative.

V is TRBV15 and J is TRBJ2-1; D may be TRBD1 (6 bases). Per the germline V gene, CDR1 is LNHNV and CDR2 is YYDKDF (reference sequence). The CDR3 length is 12 residues. Trimming pared 0 bases from V and 10 bases from J, leaving 7 bases between. The CDR3 sequence: CATSRDQGEQFF. CDR3 nucleotide sequence: TGTGCCACCAGCAGAGATCAGGGGGAGCAGTTCTTC.

The table lists this clone with a few counts. The chain carries TRBV4-3 and TRBJ2-5; 7 bases are a match to TRBD1. The J call is uncertain, as TRBJ2-7 better fits the DNA end. The CDR3 extends over 19 amino acids. Germline CDR1 is LGHNA and CDR2 is YSLEER. The CDR3 here is CASSQGIKWRQGQNYEQYF. CDR3 sequence (DNA): TGCGCCAGCAGCCAAGGGATAAAATGGAGACAGGGACAGAACTACGAGCAGTACTTC.

The chain joins TRBV5-1 to TRBJ2-2, with 8 bases that match TRBD1. The CDR3 covers 15 residues. Germline assignment: CDR1 SGHRS and CDR2 YFSETQ. Trimming at V came to 3 bases and at J to 1 base, leaving 2 bases not matched to a gene. The CDR3 spells CASSSDRGNTGELFF. The DNA for the CDR3 is TGCGCCAGCAGCTCCGACAGGGGGAACACCGGGGAGCTGTTTTTT. Looking up the rest from reference TRBV5-1 and TRBJ2-2 gives the full variable domain: KAGVTQTPRYLIKTRGQQVTLSCSPISGHRSVSWYQQTPGQGLQFLFEYFSETQRNKGNFPGRFSGRQFSNSRSEMNVSTLELGDSALYLCASSSDRGNTGELFFGEGSRLTVL.

The chain recombines TRBV28 with TRBJ1-5, with D hard to call. Germline V gives CDR1 MDHEN, CDR2 SYDVKM. With 1 base removed from V and 6 bases from J, the gap between germline ends came to 7 bases. The CDR3 runs to 13 residues. The CDR3: CASSLLPGQPQHF. The CDR3 DNA follows: TGTGCCAGCAGTTTATTGCCAGGTCAGCCCCAGCATTTT.

The sample holds a few counts of this clone. J is TRBJ2-1 and V is TRBV6-6; no clear D gene. V dropped 10 bases and J dropped 4 bases, with 11 bases sitting between them. The CDR3 length is 12 residues. The germline CDR1 and CDR2 sequences are MNHNY and SVGAGI (reference sequence). CDR3 in DNA: TGTGCCATGGGCGCAAGGTACAATGAGCAGTTCTTC. This codes for CAMGARYNEQFF.

V usage is TRBV7-3 and J usage is TRBJ2-3, with TRBD2 matching 10 bases. V lost 5 bases to trimming and J lost 5 bases; unmatched junction nucleotides: 13. Germline-derived CDR1 and CDR2 are SGHTA and FQGTGA. This CDR3 has 17 amino acids. This CDR3 reads CASSRLAGLAGGDTQYF. The CDR3 bases are TGTGCCAGCAGCCGTCTGGCTGGGTTAGCGGGGGGAGATACGCAGTATTTT.

V is TRBV4-3 and J is TRBJ2-2; 9 nucleotides match TRBD1. V shed 4 bases and J 5 bases; nucleotides not matched to a gene: 11. CDR3 length: 17 amino acids. Germline assignment: CDR1 LGHNA and CDR2 YSLEER. CDR3 loop: CASSLMGTGGWTGELFF. The CDR3 DNA reads as TGCGCCAGCAGCCTCATGGGAACAGGGGGCTGGACCGGGGAGCTGTTTTTT.